These 32 T cell receptor beta chains originate from one sample sequenced in a study of blood T cell repertoires in COVID-19. The protocol was immunoSEQ multiplex PCR, while the TCRdb copy is restricted to in-frame clones and leaves out a portion. The table has roughly 200,000 clones, around 86% seen once. The sequenced material came from peripheral blood. The receptors originated from a woman aged 50 to 60 with COVID-19, enrolled during active disease.

This chain connects TRBV5-4 to TRBJ2-4, with 7 nucleotides matching TRBD2. The CDR3 length is 15 residues. Trimming cost V 3 bases and J 1 base; bases outside gene matches: 4. Germline CDR1 reads SGHNT; CDR2 reads YYREEE (reference sequence). CDR3 residues: CASSSNGGAKNIQYF. The CDR3 region has the DNA TGTGCCAGCAGCTCAAACGGGGGGGCCAAAAACATTCAGTACTTC.

The J gene is TRBJ1-3, the V gene TRBV11-2; D perhaps matches TRBD1 (5 bases). The CDR3 extends over 15 amino acids. Trimming pared 5 bases from V and 1 base from J, leaving 12 bases between. CDR1 and CDR2 (germline): SGHAT, FQNNGV. The DNA for the CDR3 is TGTGCCAGCAGCCGAGGACAAGGTTCTGGAAACACCATATATTTT. Translation: CASSRGQGSGNTIYF.

The chain joins TRBV28 to TRBJ1-6; a possible D gene is TRBD1 (5 bases). This CDR3 is 14 amino acids long. Germline V gives CDR1 MDHEN, CDR2 SYDVKM. V was clipped by 7 bases and J by 4 bases, with 11 bases between them. CDR3 sequence (DNA): TGTGCCAGCACCCACGACAGTTATAATTCACCCCTCCACTTT. Its translation is CASTHDSYNSPLHF.

This chain uses TRBV5-1 with TRBJ2-1; D might be TRBD2 (7 bases). The germline V and J ends were trimmed by 5 bases and 6 bases, with 15 bases remaining between them. CDR3 size: 14 residues. Germline loops: CDR1 SGHRS, CDR2 YFSETQ. This CDR3 reads CASSGGGRGNEQFF. CDR3 sequence (DNA): TGCGCCAGCAGTGGGGGGGGCCGGGGCAATGAGCAGTTCTTC.

This chain links TRBV19 with TRBJ2-3; 7 nucleotides agree with TRBD2. Germline V gene data show CDR1 as LNHDA and CDR2 as SQIVND (reference sequence). The CDR3 consists of 16 residues. Germline trimming cut 2 bases from V and 0 bases from J; bases unmatched to any gene: 5. The CDR3 nucleotides are TGTGCCAGTAGTATACCGGGGGGATCTAGCACAGATACGCAGTATTTT. Amino acids: CASSIPGGSSTDTQYF.

The V call is TRBV6-2 or TRBV6-3, the J call TRBJ2-1, with D possibly TRBD2 on 5 matching bases. The CDR3 is 18 amino acids. The V gene's germline CDR1 is MNHEY and CDR2 SVGEGT. Trimming shortened V by 0 bases and J by 0 bases, and 15 bases separated the two germline ends. This chain's CDR3 is CASSYSDSPPSSYNEQFF. The CDR3 DNA sequence: TGTGCCAGCAGTTACTCGGACTCGCCACCTAGCTCCTACAATGAGCAGTTCTTC.

J is TRBJ1-6 and V is TRBV12-3 or TRBV12-4; D might be TRBD1 (5 bases). Trimming removed 1 base at V and 10 bases at J, with 8 bases between. CDR3 length: 13 residues. CDR3 sequence (DNA): TGTGCCAGCAGTTTAGGGGGCTTATCACCCCTCCACTTT. This codes for CASSLGGLSPLHF.

The chain carries TRBV7-2 and TRBJ1-5; 8 nucleotides line up with TRBD1. The CDR3 has 15 residues. The trim removed 4 bases at V and 9 bases at J, leaving 11 bases unmatched. Germline loops: CDR1 SGHTA, CDR2 FQGNSA. CDR3 sequence: CASSSLTGDISPQHF. Written as DNA, the CDR3 is TGTGCCAGCAGCTCCCTGACAGGGGATATATCGCCCCAGCATTTT. The variable domain in full, with the rest retrieved from reference TRBV7-2 and TRBJ1-5, is GAGVSQSPSNKVTEKGKDVELRCDPISGHTALYWYRQSLGQGLEFLIYFQGNSAPDKSGLPSDRFSAERTGGSVSTLTIQRTQQEDSAVYLCASSSLTGDISPQHFGDGTRLSIL.

In DNA, the CDR3 is TGTGCTAGTGGCAAAGGGGGTTACAATCAGCCCCAGCATTTT. Its translation is CASGKGGYNQPQHF. The V call is TRBV12-5, the J call TRBJ1-5, with D possibly being TRBD1 (6 bases). The CDR3 loop spans 14 amino acids. V was clipped by 6 bases and J by 3 bases, with 12 bases between them. Germline V gene lookup returns CDR1 LGHNT and CDR2 FRNRAP.

The genes are TRBV4-1 and TRBJ1-4; 8 bases fit TRBD1. Germline V gene sequence: CDR1 MGHRA, CDR2 YSYEKL. The CDR3 totals 16 residues. J was trimmed by 11 bases and V by 0 bases; bases with no gene match: 11. Here the CDR3 reads CASSQEGGQGWGKLFF. The CDR3 DNA reads TGCGCCAGCAGCCAAGAAGGAGGACAGGGCTGGGGCAAACTGTTTTTT.

This chain links TRBV6-5 with TRBJ2-5, with D possibly TRBD1 on 6 matching bases. Germline loops: CDR1 MNHEY, CDR2 SVGAGI. Trimming left V 8 bases short and J 5 bases short, with 15 bases between. This CDR3 comprises 13 residues. The CDR3 here is CASSPGQTETQYF. The CDR3 DNA reads TGTGCCAGCTCCCCTGGACAGACGGAGACCCAGTACTTC.

This clone was seen only once. V is TRBV5-1 and J is TRBJ2-3; 11 nucleotides agree with TRBD2. Trimming at V came to 4 bases and at J to 2 bases, leaving 9 bases not matched to a gene. Germline CDR1 is SGHRS and CDR2 is YFSETQ. CDR3 length: 17 residues. The CDR3 sequence is CASSPSTSGANTDTQYF. CDR3 nucleotides: TGCGCCAGCAGCCCGTCGACTAGCGGGGCCAACACAGATACGCAGTATTTT.

This clone was seen once. This chain joins TRBV24-1 and TRBJ1-2; the match to TRBD1 covers 7 bases. The CDR3 sequence is 14 residues long. Germline CDR1 reads KGHDR; CDR2 reads SFDVKD. Trimming cost V 0 bases and J 8 bases; bases outside gene matches: 5. The CDR3 DNA reads as TGTGCCACCAGTGATTTGGACAGGGTGGGCGGCTACACCTTC. Amino acids: CATSDLDRVGGYTF.

The rearrangement uses TRBV5-6 and TRBJ2-3, with D uncertain. This CDR3 region has 13 residues. Per the germline V gene, CDR1 is SGHDT and CDR2 is YYEEEE. With 0 bases removed from V and 2 bases from J, the gap between germline ends came to 4 bases. CDR3 nucleotide sequence: TGTGCCAGCAGCTTGGACAACACAGATACGCAGTATTTT. Residues: CASSLDNTDTQYF.

This rearrangement joins TRBV29-1 to TRBJ1-2; the D is unclear. The CDR3 loop spans 12 amino acids. In germline, CDR1 is SQVTM, CDR2 ANQGSEA. V lost 4 bases and J lost 6, with 12 bases in between. The CDR3 protein is CSVVLSPDGYTF. The CDR3 coding sequence is TGCAGCGTTGTTCTCAGTCCCGATGGCTACACCTTC.

This chain uses TRBV24-1 with TRBJ1-5; D is possibly TRBD1 (6 bases). The germline CDR1 and CDR2 sequences are KGHDR and SFDVKD. The CDR3 runs to 14 residues. Trimming took 9 bases from V and 2 from J, leaving 13 bases between them. CDR3 in DNA: TGTGCCACCCAAGGGGGAAAGGGCAATCAGCCCCAGCATTTT. Its translation is CATQGGKGNQPQHF.

This chain connects TRBV19 to TRBJ2-1, with 11 bases matching TRBD2. The junction had 8 bases not matched to a gene; V was cut back by 3 bases and J by 7 bases. Looked up from germline, CDR1 is LNHDA and CDR2 is SQIVND (reference sequence). This CDR3 has 16 amino acids. This CDR3 is CASSINSGGAWNEQFF. In nucleotides, the CDR3 is TGTGCCAGTAGTATTAATAGCGGGGGGGCATGGAATGAGCAGTTCTTC.

The rearrangement joins TRBV25-1 to TRBJ1-2; D is unresolved. Trimming cost V 6 bases and J 1 base, with 9 bases left between them. The CDR3 sequence is 13 residues long. From germline, CDR1 is MGHDK and CDR2 SYGVNS. CDR3 bases: TGTGCCAGCAGCCAGGCAGTTAACTATGGCTACACCTTC. Translated, it gives CASSQAVNYGYTF.

The genes are TRBV24-1 and TRBJ2-2; D is perhaps TRBD2 (5 bases). The CDR3 has 12 residues. The germline V and J ends were trimmed by 4 bases and 6 bases, with 5 bases remaining between them. Germline V gene sequence: CDR1 KGHDR, CDR2 SFDVKD. The CDR3 sequence: CATSERAGELFF. The CDR3 DNA reads as TGTGCCACCAGTGAGAGGGCCGGGGAGCTGTTTTTT.

The chain has TRBV6-1 and TRBJ2-5; 9 positions agree with TRBD1. CDR3 size: 16 residues. V dropped 0 bases and J dropped 5; count of bases not matched to a gene: 7. The germline CDR1 and CDR2 sequences are MNHNS and SASEGT. CDR3 protein: CASSEAGQGLGETQYF. CDR3 nucleotides: TGTGCCAGCAGTGAAGCGGGACAGGGATTAGGGGAGACCCAGTACTTC.

The gene calls are TRBV7-3 and TRBJ2-1, with 9 bases fitting TRBD2. The germline V gene encodes CDR1 SGHTA and CDR2 FQGTGA. The CDR3 has 15 residues. J gave up 8 bases and V 2 bases, and 7 bases lay outside the gene matches. The CDR3 DNA follows: TGTGCCAGCAGCTTAGGCGGGGGGGCCTTTGATGAGCAGTTCTTC. Its translation: CASSLGGGAFDEQFF.

The chain carries TRBV2 and TRBJ2-3, with 12 nucleotides matching TRBD2. The CDR3 runs 15 residues. Germline CDR1 SNHLY, CDR2 FYNNEI. J lost 6 bases, V lost 5 bases, and 6 bases had no gene match. The CDR3 reads CASSFLAGGLDTQYF. The CDR3 DNA reads TGTGCCAGCAGTTTTCTAGCGGGGGGGCTGGATACGCAGTATTTT. Filled out from reference TRBV2 and TRBJ2-3, the complete variable domain reads EPEVTQTPSHQVTQMGQEVILRCVPISNHLYFYWYRQILGQKVEFLVSFYNNEISEKSEIFDDQFSVERPDGSNFTLKIRSTKLEDSAMYFCASSFLAGGLDTQYFGPGTRLTVL.

The rearrangement joins TRBV15 to TRBJ2-5, with D perhaps matching TRBD2 (6 bases). Germline V CDR1 and CDR2: LNHNV, YYDKDF (reference sequence). CDR3 size: 18 residues. Trimming left V 5 bases short and J 7 bases short, with 29 bases between. The CDR3 loop is CATSPRNIAANQRGTQYF. CDR3 DNA sequence: TGTGCCACCAGCCCCCGTAACATAGCGGCCAACCAGAGGGGGACCCAGTACTTC.

The chain is built from TRBV28 and TRBJ1-4, with a tentative D call TRBD1 (6 bases). Trimming took 10 bases from V and 6 from J, leaving 12 bases between them. This CDR3 is 12 amino acids long. Germline values: CDR1 MDHEN, CDR2 SYDVKM. CDR3 DNA sequence: TGTGCCACTCGGGGGGGCTATGAAAAACTGTTTTTT. This gives the protein CATRGGYEKLFF.

The J gene is TRBJ2-5, the V gene TRBV15; TRBD2 matches 8 bases. CDR3 length: 15 residues. Germline V gene data show CDR1 as LNHNV and CDR2 as YYDKDF (reference sequence). The V gene end was trimmed by 2 bases and the J gene end by 3 bases; junction bases not matched to a gene: 5. CDR3 DNA: TGTGCCACCAGCAGATCGGGGGGGCGGGAAGAGACCCAGTACTTC. Translating gives CATSRSGGREETQYF.

This clone was counted once. The genes are TRBV5-1 and TRBJ2-1; the D gene is possibly TRBD2 (5 bases). CDR1 is SGHRS, CDR2 YFSETQ, per germline. CDR3 length: 16 residues. Between the trimmed V and J ends, which lost 1 base and 2 bases, there was a span of 13 bases. For the CDR3, the DNA is TGCGCCAGCAGCTTGAATGCAGGACTTACCTACAATGAGCAGTTCTTC. Translated: CASSLNAGLTYNEQFF.

This chain links TRBV5-4 with TRBJ1-6, with D possibly matching TRBD1 (5 bases). The V end lost 4 bases, the J end lost 8 bases, and 10 bases lay between the germline ends. In germline, CDR1 is SGHNT, CDR2 YYREEE (reference sequence). CDR3 length: 13 residues. Here the CDR3 reads CASSVRVDSPLHF. The CDR3 bases are TGTGCCAGCAGCGTCAGGGTTGATTCACCCCTCCACTTT.

J is TRBJ2-1 and V is TRBV11-2; 10 nucleotides align to TRBD2. Germline trimming cut 4 bases from V and 4 bases from J; bases unmatched to any gene: 7. The CDR3 covers 16 residues. CDR1 is SGHAT and CDR2 is FQNNGV in the germline V gene. This CDR3 is CASSSLAGAFYNEQFF. In DNA, the CDR3 is TGTGCCAGCAGCTCCCTAGCGGGGGCCTTTTACAATGAGCAGTTCTTC.

The chain employs TRBV29-1 and TRBJ1-3, with D possibly being TRBD1 (6 bases). V lost 5 bases and J 0 bases, leaving 11 bases between the germline ends. CDR3 length: 14 residues. CDR1 and CDR2 (germline): SQVTM, ANQGSEA. CDR3 nucleotides: TGCAGCGTTTATACAGGGACCTCTGGAAACACCATATATTTT. Translation: CSVYTGTSGNTIYF.

This clone was seen just once. V and J are TRBV14 and TRBJ2-7, with D tentatively TRBD1 (5 bases). Germline V CDR1 and CDR2: SGHDN, FVKESK. Trimming stripped 4 bases from V and 3 bases from J, with 25 bases between. The CDR3 length is 18 residues. CDR3 residues: CASSPEKRQPVSNYEQYV. The CDR3, as DNA: TGTGCCAGCAGCCCCGAGAAAAGACAGCCCGTTTCCAACTACGAGCAGTACGTC.

V gene TRBV29-1 combines with J gene TRBJ2-1, with D possibly being TRBD1 (6 bases). Trimming removed 6 bases from V and 9 bases from J, with 9 bases in between. This CDR3 has 10 residues. Germline values: CDR1 SQVTM, CDR2 ANQGSEA. DNA for the CDR3: TGCAGCGTGCCAGGGGTTGAGCAGTTCTTC. This encodes CSVPGVEQFF.

This chain joins TRBV10-2 and TRBJ1-2, with D tentatively TRBD1 (5 bases). V was trimmed by 4 bases and J by 8 bases, leaving 17 bases between them. Germline loops: CDR1 WSHSY, CDR2 SAAADI. There are 14 residues in the CDR3. This CDR3 is CASSGGRGFGGYTF. For the CDR3, the DNA is TGCGCCAGCAGTGGGGGTAGGGGTTTTGGGGGCTACACCTTC.